These 20 T cell receptor beta chains came from one sample sequenced in a study of OX40 agonist ivuxolimab in advanced cancers. Generated by immunoSEQ multiplex PCR, the TCRdb table keeps only in-frame clones and is missing some. The data hold 55,000 to 65,000 clones, with about 88% observed a single time. Sequencing was performed on CD4+ or CD8+ T cells sorted from blood, taken in a trial of the OX40 agonist ivuxolimab. These receptors originate from an adult with an advanced solid tumor such as melanoma, head and neck, liver or kidney cancer.

The gene calls are TRBV5-1 and TRBJ2-7; D unclear. Trimming cost V 0 bases and J 4 bases, with 11 bases left between them. From germline, CDR1 is SGHRS and CDR2 YFSETQ. The CDR3 is 14 residues long. CDR3 nucleotide sequence: TGCGCCAGCAGCTTGGGCTCTACCCCTTACGAGCAGTACTTC. Translation: CASSLGSTPYEQYF.

The rearrangement links TRBV7-9 to TRBJ2-5; D uncertain. Germline CDR1 and CDR2: SEHNR and FQNEAQ (reference sequence). The germline V and J ends were trimmed by 2 bases and 5 bases, with 6 bases remaining between them. CDR3 length equals 12 residues. The CDR3 bases are TGTGCCAGCAGCTTAATTCTGGAGACCCAGTACTTC. It encodes CASSLILETQYF.

This clone has a handful of counts. The chain combines TRBV6-6 with TRBJ2-7; D is ambiguous. Between the trimmed V and J ends, which lost 4 bases and 13 bases, there was a span of 17 bases. There are 12 residues in the CDR3. Germline-derived CDR1 and CDR2 are MNHNY and SVGAGI (reference sequence). The chain's CDR3 is CASSFKQRLAYF. CDR3 in DNA: TGTGCCAGCAGTTTCAAACAGAGACTCGCTTACTTC.

The chain couples TRBV13 to TRBJ2-1; TRBD2 aligns across 12 bases. Germline V lookup: CDR1 PRHDT, CDR2 FYEKMQ (reference sequence). The CDR3 extends over 19 amino acids. V shed 5 bases and J 1 base; nucleotides not matched to a gene: 12. The CDR3: CASSPLGLAGSLSYNEQFF. The CDR3 DNA follows: TGTGCCAGCAGCCCCCTCGGACTAGCGGGATCCCTTTCCTACAATGAGCAGTTCTTC.

The V call is TRBV2, the J call TRBJ2-7; 13 bases match TRBD2. The CDR3 is made up of 13 amino acids. Per the germline V gene, CDR1 is SNHLY and CDR2 is FYNNEI. The trim removed 8 bases at V and 6 bases at J, leaving 4 bases unmatched. The CDR3: CASGLAGVLEQYF. The DNA of the CDR3 is TGTGCCAGCGGACTAGCGGGAGTTCTCGAGCAGTACTTC.

This clone was recorded a few times. The rearrangement uses TRBV7-8 and TRBJ1-5; weak D call: TRBD1 (5 bases). Germline V CDR1 and CDR2: SGHVS, FQNEAQ. V was pared by 5 bases and J by 10 bases, with 18 bases between. The CDR3 is made up of 14 amino acids. The CDR3 DNA reads as TGTGCCAGCAGCGGGACTGTCACGGGGCAACCCCAGCATTTT. As protein: CASSGTVTGQPQHF.

The J gene is TRBJ1-4, the V gene TRBV6-5, with TRBD1 identical over 7 bases. The CDR3 contains 13 residues. CDR1 is MNHEY, CDR2 SVGAGI, per germline. The V gene end was trimmed by 8 bases and the J gene end by 5 bases; junction bases not matched to a gene: 5. CDR3 bases: TGTGCCAGCGGAGAACAGGGGAATGAAAAACTGTTTTTT. Protein: CASGEQGNEKLFF.

This clone was detected only a few times. The rearrangement joins TRBV5-1 to TRBJ2-7, with D possibly matching TRBD1 (5 bases). The germline gives CDR1 SGHRS, CDR2 YFSETQ. This CDR3 has 13 amino acids. Trimming stripped 0 bases from V and 5 bases from J, with 9 bases between. The CDR3, as DNA: TGCGCCAGCAGCTTGGGGGAACAGGACGAGCAGTACTTC. This encodes CASSLGEQDEQYF.

This clone has just one count. The rearrangement uses TRBV11-2 and TRBJ2-7; D ambiguous. V gave up 5 bases and J gave up 2 bases, with 4 bases separating them. Per germline, CDR1 SGHAT and CDR2 FQNNGV. The CDR3 is made up of 11 amino acids. DNA of the CDR3: TGTGCCAGCAGCCTGGCCTACGAGCAGTACTTC. It is translated as CASSLAYEQYF.

This chain joins TRBV19 and TRBJ2-1; the match to TRBD1 covers 9 bases. Germline lookup yields CDR1 LNHDA and CDR2 SQIVND (reference sequence). The V and J ends lost 6 bases and 6 bases, in that order; junction bases with no gene match: 18. The CDR3 covers 18 residues. The CDR3, as DNA: TGTGCCAGTAGGGACAGGGGCGGAAGAGCGGGGTCGGGCAATGAGCAGTTCTTC. It translates to CASRDRGGRAGSGNEQFF.

The rearrangement uses TRBV5-4 and TRBJ1-1; the D is unclear. From germline, CDR1 is SGHNT and CDR2 YYREEE (reference sequence). Trimming pared 4 bases from V and 1 base from J, leaving 8 bases between. The CDR3 spans 13 residues. The CDR3 nucleotides are TGTGCCAGCAGCCAGGAGGAGAACACTGAAGCTTTCTTT. Protein: CASSQEENTEAFF.

This clone was seen more than once but under ten times. V and J are TRBV7-2 and TRBJ1-3, with D tentatively TRBD1 (5 bases). The V gene's germline CDR1 is SGHTA and CDR2 FQGNSA. The CDR3 length is 16 residues. V lost 1 base, J lost 0 bases, and 10 bases lay in between. The CDR3 is CASSLVGGSSGNTIYF. In nucleotides, the CDR3 is TGTGCCAGCAGCTTAGTGGGGGGGTCCTCTGGAAACACCATATATTTT.

The chain recombines TRBV11-2 with TRBJ1-1, with D possibly TRBD1 on 5 matching bases. Germline V gene sequence: CDR1 SGHAT, CDR2 FQNNGV. The CDR3 length is 16 residues. Trimming cost V 6 bases and J 4 bases, with 21 bases left between them. The CDR3 bases are TGTGCCAGCAGTCGTGAAGGGGCGCGTCATGGCACTGAAGCTTTCTTT. This gives the protein CASSREGARHGTEAFF.

The rearrangement links TRBV27 to TRBJ2-5; D may be TRBD2 (6 bases). This CDR3 has 15 residues. CDR1 and CDR2 from the germline V gene are MNHEY and SMNVEV (reference sequence). V lost 7 bases, J lost 4 bases, and 19 bases lay in between. Here the CDR3 DNA reads TGTGCCAGCAAGTCCCTCCGGGGAGGAGGAGAGACCCAGTACTTC. Amino acid sequence: CASKSLRGGGETQYF.

This chain connects TRBV4-2 to TRBJ2-7, with D perhaps TRBD1 (5 bases). This CDR3 contains 14 residues. Germline V gene sequence: CDR1 LGHNA, CDR2 YNFKEQ. Trimming removed 1 base at V and 5 bases at J, with 12 bases between. For the CDR3, the DNA is TGTGCCAGCAGCCAAGGGCAGGGTGGCGACGAGCAGTACTTC. Translated, it gives CASSQGQGGDEQYF.

The CDR3 region is CASGGQGRGETQYF. The CDR3 DNA sequence: TGTGCCAGCGGTGGCCAAGGGAGGGGAGAGACCCAGTACTTC. The chain is built from TRBV5-6 and TRBJ2-5; 7 positions agree with TRBD2. CDR3 length: 14 residues. CDR1 is SGHDT, CDR2 YYEEEE, per germline. Unmatched junction bases numbered 10, after V lost 7 bases and J lost 4 bases.

The chain couples TRBV7-2 to TRBJ2-2; 11 bases align to TRBD2. V lost 3 bases to trimming and J lost 7 bases; unmatched junction nucleotides: 7. CDR3 size: 16 residues. Germline CDR1 and CDR2: SGHTA and FQGNSA. The CDR3 bases are TGTGCCAGCAGCTTTGGTAGCGGGGGGGCCGGCGGGGAGCTGTTTTTT. Its protein product is CASSFGSGGAGGELFF.

J is TRBJ2-1 and V is TRBV6-5, with 11 positions matching TRBD1. The CDR3 loop spans 15 amino acids. V was pared by 0 bases and J by 6 bases, with 1 base of the junction left unmatched. Germline CDR1 and CDR2: MNHEY and SVGAGI. This CDR3 is CASSYSGTGGNEQFF. In nucleotides, the CDR3 is TGTGCCAGCAGTTACTCCGGGACAGGGGGCAATGAGCAGTTCTTC.

This rearrangement joins TRBV19 to TRBJ2-1; D is undetermined. The length of the CDR3 is 13 residues. Trimming cost V 5 bases and J 4 bases, with 9 bases left between them. Germline CDR1 LNHDA, CDR2 SQIVND (reference sequence). CDR3 loop: CASSARSYNEQFF. CDR3 bases: TGTGCCAGTAGTGCCCGGAGTTACAATGAGCAGTTCTTC.

The chain is built from TRBV7-2 and TRBJ1-2; D not certain. This CDR3 contains 12 residues. Germline loops: CDR1 SGHTA, CDR2 FQGNSA. Trimming cost V 5 bases and J 6 bases, with 10 bases left between them. CDR3 DNA sequence: TGTGCCAGCAGCCTCCTCTTGGATGGCTACACCTTC. Protein: CASSLLLDGYTF. The full variable domain, completed using reference TRBV7-2 and TRBJ1-2, is GAGVSQSPSNKVTEKGKDVELRCDPISGHTALYWYRQSLGQGLEFLIYFQGNSAPDKSGLPSDRFSAERTGGSVSTLTIQRTQQEDSAVYLCASSLLLDGYTFGSGTRLTVV.